The 9 T cell receptor beta chains reported below all come from one sample, sequenced in a study of molecular identifiers for immune sequencing clone quantification. TCRdb reprocessed the PCR reads with MiXCR, giving one entry per CDR3 protein. The sample carries around 460,000 distinct CDR3 sequences, 25% recorded once. The sequencing sample was made of naive CD8+ T cells from blood, with Jurkat cell RNA spiked in. Regarding subset: FACS-sorted CD8+CD4-CCR7+CD45RA+ naive T cells. These receptor sequences come from a human donor in good health. Some libraries in this study had Jurkat cell RNA spiked in.

In this sample, this clonotype turned up a few times. The rearrangement uses TRBV27 and TRBJ1-6, with D possibly TRBD1 on 5 matching bases. Germline V CDR1 and CDR2: MNHEY, SMNVEV (reference sequence). The CDR3 contains 15 residues. V lost 5 bases and J lost 8, with 16 bases in between. DNA of the CDR3: TGTGCCAGCAGTACAATCTCCGGGGCCGATTCACCCCTCCACTTT. This sequence encodes CASSTISGADSPLHF.

This clonotype was seen only a few times. J is TRBJ2-7 and V is TRBV4-3, with a possible D match to TRBD2 (6 bases). The germline V gene has CDR1 LGHNA and CDR2 YSLEER. Trimming left V 2 bases short and J 4 bases short, with 15 bases between. The CDR3 contains 15 residues. The DNA for the CDR3 is TGCGCCAGCAGCCAACGGGGGTCGCGAGCTTACGAGCAGTACTTC. Protein: CASSQRGSRAYEQYF.

In this sample, this clonotype turned up a few times. The chain combines TRBV21-1 with TRBJ1-1; TRBD1 is the table's D call, not checked against the DNA. TRBV21-1 is recorded as a pseudogene. The CDR3 contains 15 residues. CDR3 in DNA: TGTGCCAGCAGCGGTCGACAGGGGCTGAACACTGAAGCTTTCTTT. Protein product: CASSGRQGLNTEAFF.

This clonotype has only a few counts. The chain carries TRBV11-3 and TRBJ2-1, with D perhaps matching TRBD1 (6 bases). CDR1 is SGHNT, CDR2 YENEEA, per germline. The CDR3 consists of 14 residues. V was pared by 4 bases and J by 8 bases, with 15 bases between. This CDR3 reads CASSSRGGTDEQFF. CDR3 sequence (DNA): TGTGCCAGCAGCTCCCGAGGGGGTACGGATGAGCAGTTCTTC.

This clonotype was observed at least ten times. V usage is TRBV15 and J usage is TRBJ2-1; D gene uncertain. CDR1 is LNHNV, CDR2 YYDKDF, per germline (reference sequence). Trimming left V 0 bases short and J 0 bases short, with 9 bases between. The CDR3 has 16 residues. The CDR3 sequence: CATSREGHSSYNEQFF. The DNA for the CDR3 is TGTGCCACCAGCAGAGAGGGCCACAGCTCCTACAATGAGCAGTTCTTC. Complete variable domain (other parts from reference TRBV15 and TRBJ2-1): DAMVIQNPRYQVTQFGKPVTLSCSQTLNHNVMYWYQQKSSQAPKLLFHYYDKDFNNEADTPDNFQSRRPNTSFCFLDIRSPGLGDTAMYLCATSREGHSSYNEQFFGPGTRLTVL.

This clonotype was seen only a few times. The V gene is TRBV19, the J gene TRBJ1-4; D remains ambiguous. The CDR3 totals 16 residues. CDR1 is LNHDA, CDR2 SQIVND, per germline (reference sequence). Trimming cost V 3 bases and J 0 bases, with 11 bases left between them. Here the CDR3 reads CASSIEGASTNEKLFF. Written as DNA, the CDR3 is TGTGCCAGTAGTATCGAGGGCGCCTCAACTAATGAAAAACTGTTTTTT.

On this clonotype itself: The junction shows a germline mismatch at one end, possibly a read error. The chain couples TRBV6-2 or TRBV6-3 to TRBJ1-2; possibly TRBD1 for D (5 bases). The CDR3 length is 14 residues. Germline V gene sequence: CDR1 MNHEY, CDR2 SVGEGT. CDR3 nucleotide sequence: TGTGCCGGCAGTTACTCCCAGGGATCCAGTGGCTACACCTTC. Encoded protein: CAGSYSQGSSGYTF.

This clonotype occurred many times. The rearrangement joins TRBV29-1 to TRBJ2-7; D could derive from TRBD1 or TRBD2 (5 bases each). V shed 0 bases and J shed 6 bases, with 12 bases lying between them. Per germline, CDR1 SQVTM and CDR2 ANQGSEA. CDR3 length: 13 residues. The CDR3: CSVEEWQGVEQYF. The CDR3 nucleotides read TGCAGCGTTGAAGAGTGGCAGGGAGTCGAGCAGTACTTC.

About this clonotype itself: A much more abundant neighbour one base away suggests this may be a read error. The J gene is TRBJ2-3, the V gene TRBV11-2, with 8 bases matching TRBD2. The CDR3 totals 15 residues. The germline CDR1 and CDR2 sequences are SGHAT and FQNNGV. The CDR3: CANSPGGAWPDTQYF. In nucleotides, the CDR3 is TGTGCCAACAGCCCCGGGGGGGCCTGGCCAGATACGCAGTATTTT.